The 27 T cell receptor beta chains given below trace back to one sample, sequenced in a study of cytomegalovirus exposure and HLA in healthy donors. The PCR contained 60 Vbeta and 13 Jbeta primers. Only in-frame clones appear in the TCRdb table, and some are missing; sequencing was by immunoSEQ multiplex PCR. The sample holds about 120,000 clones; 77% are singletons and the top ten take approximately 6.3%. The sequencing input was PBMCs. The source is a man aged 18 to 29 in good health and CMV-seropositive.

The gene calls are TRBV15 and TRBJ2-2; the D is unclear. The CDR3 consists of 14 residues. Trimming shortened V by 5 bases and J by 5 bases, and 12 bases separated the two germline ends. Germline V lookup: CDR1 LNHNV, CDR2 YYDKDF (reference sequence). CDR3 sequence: CATSRSGGTGELFF. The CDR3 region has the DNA TGTGCCACCAGCCGATCGGGTGGGACCGGGGAGCTGTTTTTT.

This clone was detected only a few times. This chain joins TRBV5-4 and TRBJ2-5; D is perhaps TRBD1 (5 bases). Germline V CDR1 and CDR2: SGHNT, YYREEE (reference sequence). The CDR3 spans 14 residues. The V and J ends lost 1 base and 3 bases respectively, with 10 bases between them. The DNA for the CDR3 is TGTGCCAGCAGCTTGCAACAGGCGGAAGAGACCCAGTACTTC. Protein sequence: CASSLQQAEETQYF.

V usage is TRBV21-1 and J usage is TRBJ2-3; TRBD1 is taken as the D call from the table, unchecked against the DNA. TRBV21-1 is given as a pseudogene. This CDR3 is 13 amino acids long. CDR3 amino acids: CASSKEWPDTQYF. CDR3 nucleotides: TGTGCCAGCAGCAAAGAGTGGCCAGATACGCAGTATTTT.

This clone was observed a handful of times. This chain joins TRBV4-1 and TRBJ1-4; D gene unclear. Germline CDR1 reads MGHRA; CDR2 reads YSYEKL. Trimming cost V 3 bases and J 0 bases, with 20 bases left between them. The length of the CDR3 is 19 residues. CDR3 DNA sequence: TGCGCCAGCAGCCACCCCCGAGAAGGCAGGTATACAACTAATGAAAAACTGTTTTTT. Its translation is CASSHPREGRYTTNEKLFF.

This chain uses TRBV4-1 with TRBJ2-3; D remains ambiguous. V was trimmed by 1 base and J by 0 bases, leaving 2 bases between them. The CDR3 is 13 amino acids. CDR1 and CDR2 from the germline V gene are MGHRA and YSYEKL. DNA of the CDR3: TGCGCCAGCAGCCAAGCTAGCACAGATACGCAGTATTTT. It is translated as CASSQASTDTQYF.

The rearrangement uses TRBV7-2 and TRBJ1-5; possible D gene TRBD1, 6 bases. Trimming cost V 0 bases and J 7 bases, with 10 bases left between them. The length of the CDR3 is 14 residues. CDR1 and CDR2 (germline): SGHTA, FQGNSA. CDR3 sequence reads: CASSLAGAWQPQHF. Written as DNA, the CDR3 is TGTGCCAGCAGCTTAGCGGGGGCTTGGCAGCCCCAGCATTTT.

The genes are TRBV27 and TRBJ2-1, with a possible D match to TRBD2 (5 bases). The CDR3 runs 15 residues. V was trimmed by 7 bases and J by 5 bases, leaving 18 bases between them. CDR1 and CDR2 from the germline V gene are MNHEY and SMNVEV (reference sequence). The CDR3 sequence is CASTGESEDNNEQFF. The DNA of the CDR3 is TGTGCCAGCACCGGGGAAAGCGAGGATAACAATGAGCAGTTCTTC.

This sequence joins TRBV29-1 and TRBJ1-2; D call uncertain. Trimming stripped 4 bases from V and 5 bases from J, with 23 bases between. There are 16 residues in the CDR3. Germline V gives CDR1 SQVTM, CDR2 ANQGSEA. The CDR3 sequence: CSVGGGFGRELYGYTF. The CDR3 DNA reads TGCAGCGTTGGGGGTGGTTTTGGACGGGAACTATATGGCTACACCTTC.

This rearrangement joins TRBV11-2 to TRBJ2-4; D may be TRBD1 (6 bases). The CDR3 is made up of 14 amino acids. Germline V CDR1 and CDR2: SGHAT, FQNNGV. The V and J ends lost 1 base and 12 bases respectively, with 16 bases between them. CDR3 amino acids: CASSLAGQGHSQYF. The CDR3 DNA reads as TGTGCCAGCAGCTTAGCAGGCCAGGGGCACAGTCAGTACTTC.

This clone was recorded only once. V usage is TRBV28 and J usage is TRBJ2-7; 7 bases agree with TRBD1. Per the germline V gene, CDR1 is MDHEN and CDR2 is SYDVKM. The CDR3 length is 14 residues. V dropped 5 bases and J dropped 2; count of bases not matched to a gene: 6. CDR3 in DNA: TGTGCCAGCAGTCTGACAGGGTACACCTACGAGCAGTACTTC. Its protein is CASSLTGYTYEQYF.

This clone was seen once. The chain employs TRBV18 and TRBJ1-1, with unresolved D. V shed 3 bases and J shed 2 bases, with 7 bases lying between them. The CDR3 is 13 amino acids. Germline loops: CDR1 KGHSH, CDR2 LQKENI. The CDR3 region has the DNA TGTGCCAGCTCACCGAACAGTAACACTGAAGCTTTCTTT. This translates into CASSPNSNTEAFF.

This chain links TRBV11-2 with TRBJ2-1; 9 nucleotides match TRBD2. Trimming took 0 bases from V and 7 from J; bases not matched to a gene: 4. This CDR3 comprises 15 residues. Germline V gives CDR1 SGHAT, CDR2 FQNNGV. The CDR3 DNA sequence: TGTGCCAGCAGCTTAGATGCGGGAGGGTGGAATGAGCAGTTCTTC. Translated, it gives CASSLDAGGWNEQFF.

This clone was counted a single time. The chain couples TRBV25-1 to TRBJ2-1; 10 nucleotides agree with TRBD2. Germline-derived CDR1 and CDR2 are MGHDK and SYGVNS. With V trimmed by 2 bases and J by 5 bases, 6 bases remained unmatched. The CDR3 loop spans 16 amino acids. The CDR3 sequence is CASSEVRTSGNNEQFF. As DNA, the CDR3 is TGTGCCAGCAGTGAAGTTAGGACTAGCGGTAACAATGAGCAGTTCTTC.

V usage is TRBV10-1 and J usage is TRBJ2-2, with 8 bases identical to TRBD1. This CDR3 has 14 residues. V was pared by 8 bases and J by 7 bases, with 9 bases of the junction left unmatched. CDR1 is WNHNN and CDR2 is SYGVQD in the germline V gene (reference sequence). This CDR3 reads CASGDRRPYGELFF. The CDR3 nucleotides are TGCGCCAGCGGGGACAGGAGACCGTACGGGGAGCTGTTTTTT.

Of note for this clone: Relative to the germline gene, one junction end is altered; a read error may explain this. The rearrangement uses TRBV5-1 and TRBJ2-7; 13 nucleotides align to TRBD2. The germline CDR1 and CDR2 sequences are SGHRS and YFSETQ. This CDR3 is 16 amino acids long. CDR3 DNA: TGCGCCAGCAGCTCCTGGACTAGCGGGAGTTCCTTCGAGCAGTACTTC. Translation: CASSSWTSGSSFEQYF.

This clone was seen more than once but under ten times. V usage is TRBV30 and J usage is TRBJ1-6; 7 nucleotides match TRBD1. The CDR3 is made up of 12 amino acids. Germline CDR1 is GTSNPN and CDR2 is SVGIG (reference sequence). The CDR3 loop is CAGDSPNSPLHF. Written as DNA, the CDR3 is TGTGCTGGGGACAGTCCAAATTCACCCCTCCACTTT.

CDR3 in amino acids: CAISESDRSSYEQYF. CDR3 nucleotide sequence: TGTGCCATCAGTGAGTCGGACAGGAGCTCCTACGAGCAGTACTTC. This rearrangement joins TRBV10-3 to TRBJ2-5, with 7 bases lining up with TRBD1. The tail of the sequence fits TRBJ2-7 better, so the J call may be wrong. The germline gives CDR1 ENHRY, CDR2 SYGVKD. The CDR3 contains 15 residues.

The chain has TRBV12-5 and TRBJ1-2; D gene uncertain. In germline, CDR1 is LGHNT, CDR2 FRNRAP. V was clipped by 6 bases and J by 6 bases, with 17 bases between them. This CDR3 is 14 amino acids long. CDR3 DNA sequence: TGTGCTAGTGGCCTGACCCCCTCCGGGGATGGCTACACCTTC. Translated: CASGLTPSGDGYTF.

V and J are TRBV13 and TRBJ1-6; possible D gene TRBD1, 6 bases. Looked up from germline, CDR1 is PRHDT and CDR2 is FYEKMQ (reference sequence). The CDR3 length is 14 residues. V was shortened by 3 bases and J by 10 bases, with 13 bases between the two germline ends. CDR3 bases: TGTGCCAGCAGCTTCGGCAGGGGTGGATCACCCCTCCACTTT. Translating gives CASSFGRGGSPLHF. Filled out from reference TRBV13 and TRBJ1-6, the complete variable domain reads AAGVIQSPRHLIKEKRETATLKCYPIPRHDTVYWYQQGPGQDPQFLISFYEKMQSDKGSIPDRFSAQQFSDYHSELNMSSLELGDSALYFCASSFGRGGSPLHFGNGTRLTVT.

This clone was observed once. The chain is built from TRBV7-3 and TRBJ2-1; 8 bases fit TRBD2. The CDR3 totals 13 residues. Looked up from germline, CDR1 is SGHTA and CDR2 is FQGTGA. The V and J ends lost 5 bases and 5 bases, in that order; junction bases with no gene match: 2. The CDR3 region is CASSAGLDNEQFF. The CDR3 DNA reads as TGTGCCAGCAGCGCGGGACTAGACAATGAGCAGTTCTTC. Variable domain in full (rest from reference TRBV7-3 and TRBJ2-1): GAGVSQTPSNKVTEKGKYVELRCDPISGHTALYWYRQSLGQGPEFLIYFQGTGAADDSGLPNDRFFAVRPEGSVSTLKIQRTERGDSAVYLCASSAGLDNEQFFGPGTRLTVL.

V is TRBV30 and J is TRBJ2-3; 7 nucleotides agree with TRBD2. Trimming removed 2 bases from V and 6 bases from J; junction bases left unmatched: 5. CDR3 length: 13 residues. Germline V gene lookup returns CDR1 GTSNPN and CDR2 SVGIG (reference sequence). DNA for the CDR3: TGTGCCTGGAGTAGCGGGGCTCGGGATACGCAGTATTTT. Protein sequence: CAWSSGARDTQYF. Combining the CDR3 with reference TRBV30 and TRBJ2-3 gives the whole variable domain SQTIHQWPATLVQPVGSPLSLECTVEGTSNPNLYWYRQAAGRGLQLLFYSVGIGQISSEVPQNLSASRPQDRQFILSSKKLLLSDSGFYLCAWSSGARDTQYFGPGTRLTVL.

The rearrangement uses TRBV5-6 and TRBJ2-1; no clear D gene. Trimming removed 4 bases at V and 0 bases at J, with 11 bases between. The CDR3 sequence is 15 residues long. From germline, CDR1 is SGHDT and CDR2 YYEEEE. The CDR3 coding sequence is TGTGCCAGCAGCCTGCTGAGGCCCTCCTACAATGAGCAGTTCTTC. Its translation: CASSLLRPSYNEQFF.

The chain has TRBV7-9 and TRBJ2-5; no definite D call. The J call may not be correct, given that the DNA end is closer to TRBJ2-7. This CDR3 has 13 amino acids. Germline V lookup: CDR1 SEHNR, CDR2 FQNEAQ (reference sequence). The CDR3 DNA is TGTGCCAGCAGCTTAGACAGTCAGCTCGAGCAGTACTTC. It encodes CASSLDSQLEQYF.

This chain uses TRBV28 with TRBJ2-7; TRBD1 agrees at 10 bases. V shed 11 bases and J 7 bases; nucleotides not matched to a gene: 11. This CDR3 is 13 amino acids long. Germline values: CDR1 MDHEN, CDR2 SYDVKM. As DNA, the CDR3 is TGTGCCGGTGCCGGGACAGGGGCTTGGGAGCAGTACTTC. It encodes CAGAGTGAWEQYF.

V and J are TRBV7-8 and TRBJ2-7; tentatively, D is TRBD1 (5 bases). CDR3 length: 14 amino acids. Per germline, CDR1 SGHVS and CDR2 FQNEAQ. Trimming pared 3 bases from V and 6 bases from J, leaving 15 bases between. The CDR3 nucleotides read TGTGCCAGCAGCTTCAGGGAAGGGTCGGTCGAGCAGTACTTC. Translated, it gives CASSFREGSVEQYF.

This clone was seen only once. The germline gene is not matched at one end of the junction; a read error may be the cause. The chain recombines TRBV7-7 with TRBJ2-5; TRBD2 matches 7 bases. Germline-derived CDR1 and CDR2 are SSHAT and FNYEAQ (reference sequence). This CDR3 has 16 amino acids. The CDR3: CASSLAGGRAVETQYF. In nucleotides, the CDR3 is TGTGCTAGCAGCTTAGCGGGTGGGCGGGCCGTGGAGACCCAGTACTTC.

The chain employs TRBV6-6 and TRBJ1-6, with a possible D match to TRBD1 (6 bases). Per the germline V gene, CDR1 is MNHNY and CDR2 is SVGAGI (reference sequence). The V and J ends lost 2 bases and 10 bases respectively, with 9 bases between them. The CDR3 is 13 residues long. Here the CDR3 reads CASSYGGRSPLHF. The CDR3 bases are TGTGCCAGCAGTTACGGGGGCCGGTCACCCCTCCACTTT.